The entry that follows covers one T cell receptor beta chain sequence. Its antigen is unidentified. The data derive from a study of OX40 agonist ivuxolimab in advanced cancers. Overall study context: Ivuxolimab doses were 0.01, 0.1, 0.3, 1.5, 3 or 10 mg/kg every 2 weeks. Of mixed ages from about 23 to 79 and averaging around 60 years, the group was roughly 85% male. Whole-study findings and limits: Patients who responded partially at 0.1-3.0 mg/kg showed clonal expansion ranking among the lowest.

The CDR3 runs 15 residues. The V gene's germline CDR1 is SGHVS and CDR2 FQNEAQ. V lost 0 bases to trimming and J lost 4 bases, with 10 bases between them. Method: immunoSEQ multiplex PCR; TCRdb's copy keeps in-frame clones and lacks some. The sample contains roughly 70,000 clones, approximately 90% of which appear only once. Specimen: CD4+ or CD8+ T cells sorted from blood, collected in a trial of the OX40 agonist ivuxolimab. This rearrangement joins TRBV7-8 to TRBJ1-5; D call uncertain. The TCR was taken from an adult with an advanced solid tumor such as melanoma, head and neck, liver or kidney cancer. This CDR3 reads CASSLAPGPNQPQHF. The DNA for the CDR3 is TGTGCCAGCAGCTTAGCGCCCGGGCCTAATCAGCCCCAGCATTTT.